This T cell receptor (beta chain) comes out of a study of cytomegalovirus exposure and HLA in healthy donors. CDR1 and CDR2 from the germline V gene are MDHEN and SYDVKM. Trimming cost V 2 bases and J 3 bases, with 10 bases left between them. This CDR3 spans 14 amino acids. Assay used: immunoSEQ multiplex PCR; TCRdb lists only in-frame clones, some missing. The table shows roughly 47,000 clones, with approximately 93% occurring only once. For this clone: Its antigen is still unknown.

Study conclusions and caveats: A list of 164 TCR beta chains associated with cytomegalovirus was given.

This clonotype was obtained from a woman between 18 and 29 years old in good health and CMV-seronegative. Sequencing was done on a sample of PBMCs. The chain employs TRBV28 and TRBJ1-1; maybe TRBD1 (5 bases). Here the CDR3 DNA reads TGTGCCAGCAGTTTAAGCGACAGATACACTGAAGCTTTCTTT. Encoded protein: CASSLSDRYTEAFF.